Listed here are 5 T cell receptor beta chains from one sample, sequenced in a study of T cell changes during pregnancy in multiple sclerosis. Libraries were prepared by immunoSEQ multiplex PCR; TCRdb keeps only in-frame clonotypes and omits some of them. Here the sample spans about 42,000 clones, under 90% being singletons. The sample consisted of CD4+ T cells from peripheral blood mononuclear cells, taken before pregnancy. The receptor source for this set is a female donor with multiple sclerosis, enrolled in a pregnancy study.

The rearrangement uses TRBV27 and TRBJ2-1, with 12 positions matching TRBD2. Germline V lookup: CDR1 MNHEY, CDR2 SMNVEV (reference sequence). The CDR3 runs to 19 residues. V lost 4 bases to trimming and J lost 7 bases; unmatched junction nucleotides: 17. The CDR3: CASSSHPLRLAGVLNEQFF. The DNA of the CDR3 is TGTGCCAGCAGTTCCCATCCCCTTAGACTAGCGGGAGTTCTTAATGAGCAGTTCTTC.

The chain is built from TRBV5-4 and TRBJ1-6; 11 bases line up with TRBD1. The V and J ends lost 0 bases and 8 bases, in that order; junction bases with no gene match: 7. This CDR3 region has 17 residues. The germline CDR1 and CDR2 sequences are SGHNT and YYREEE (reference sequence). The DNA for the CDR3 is TGTGCCAGCAGCTTGGCCCGGGGGACAGGGGGGGATTCACCCCTCCACTTT. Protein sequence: CASSLARGTGGDSPLHF.

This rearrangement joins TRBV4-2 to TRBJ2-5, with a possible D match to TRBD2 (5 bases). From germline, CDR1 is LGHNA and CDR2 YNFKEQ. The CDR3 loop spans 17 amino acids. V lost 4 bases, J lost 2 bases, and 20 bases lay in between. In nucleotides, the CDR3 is TGTGCCAGCAGCCGCCAGACGGGCGGGCTCCCTCAAGAGACCCAGTACTTC. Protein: CASSRQTGGLPQETQYF.

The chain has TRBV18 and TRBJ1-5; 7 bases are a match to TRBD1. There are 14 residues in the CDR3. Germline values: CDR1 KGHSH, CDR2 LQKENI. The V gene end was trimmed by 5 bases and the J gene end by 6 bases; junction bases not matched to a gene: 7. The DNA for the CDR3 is TGTGCCAGCTCATCAGACAGGGTGTCTCAGCCCCAGCATTTT. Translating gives CASSSDRVSQPQHF.

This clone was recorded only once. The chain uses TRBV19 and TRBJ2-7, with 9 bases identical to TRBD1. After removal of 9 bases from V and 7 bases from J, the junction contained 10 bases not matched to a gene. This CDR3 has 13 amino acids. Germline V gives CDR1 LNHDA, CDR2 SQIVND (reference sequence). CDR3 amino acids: CASLGQGLGEQYF. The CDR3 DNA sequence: TGTGCCAGCCTGGGACAGGGTTTGGGGGAGCAGTACTTC.